The T cell receptor (beta chain) under discussion was sequenced for a study of T cell repertoires in cytomegalovirus infection. Each CDR3 protein is one row after TCRdb ran MiXCR on the reads. The sample shows about 470,000 distinct CDR3 sequences, under 55% of them seen only once. As for this clonotype: The target antigen is unknown. The junction departs from germline at one end; a sequencing error may be responsible.

The CDR3 loop spans 14 amino acids. Germline CDR1 is LNHDA and CDR2 is SQIVND (reference sequence). The sample in question was cultured PBMCs, obtained from culture after CMV antigen stimulation. The receptor's source is a human donor in good health (CMV status not recorded). Some clones in this sample may be carry-over from other donors' samples. The chain recombines TRBV19 with TRBJ2-1, with D tentatively TRBD1 (5 bases). CDR3 coding DNA: TGTGCCAGTAGTCCCCGGACACTCTACGATGAGCAGTTCTTC. Amino acid sequence: CASSPRTLYDEQFF.